This passage covers 9 T cell receptor gamma chains from one sample sequenced in a study of Vδ1+ human thymocytes. Their antigen targets remain unknown. Sequences come from RNA converted to cDNA by reverse transcription. The CDR3 regions were amplified by multiplex PCR from V-gene primers to a constant-region primer. With CATT, TCRdb re-called clones from the multiplex PCR reads. The table shows tens of thousands of gamma-chain clones, with just over 20% occurring only once. Points from the study as a whole: Highly polyclonal TRG and TRD repertoires with Gaussian CDR3 length distributions appeared in thymus.

The sample consisted of Vdelta1+ gamma-delta thymocytes from the thymus. The sample's subset: FACS-sorted CD3+ TCRalphabeta- TCRVdelta1+ TCRVdelta2- thymocytes. These receptors were obtained from a girl less than two years old who had congenital heart surgery.

There are a few counts of this clone. A much larger clone lies a single base off, so this may be a read error. The chain carries TRGV4 and TRGJ1 or TRGJ2. This CDR3 has 12 amino acids. Germline V gives CDR1 EGSTGY, CDR2 YDSYTSSV. V shed 4 bases, J shed 8 bases, and the junction held 8 bases outside the gene matches. CDR3 sequence (DNA): TGTGCCACCTGGGACGGGAATGATAAGAAACTCTTT. Its translation is CATWDGNDKKLF.

This clone was observed a handful of times. The J gene is TRGJ1 or TRGJ2, the V gene TRGV9. After removal of 5 bases from V and 1 base from J, the junction contained 5 bases not matched to a gene. In germline, CDR1 is GITISATS, CDR2 ISYDGTV (reference sequence). The CDR3 is 13 amino acids. The CDR3 DNA is TGTGCCTTGTGGGGGACCAATTATTATAAGAAACTCTTT. As protein: CALWGTNYYKKLF.

As regards this clone: This may be a read error: a much more frequent sequence differs by one nucleotide. This chain joins TRGV8 and TRGJ1 or TRGJ2. This CDR3 contains 14 residues. Germline V gives CDR1 VENAVY, CDR2 YDSYNSRV. The J segment lost 0 bases and the V segment lost 4 bases, leaving 6 bases of the junction unmatched. The CDR3 here is CATWEPPNYYKKLF. The CDR3 DNA reads as TGTGCCACCTGGGAGCCCCCGAATTATTATAAGAAACTCTTT.

The V gene is TRGV3, the J gene TRGJ1 or TRGJ2. The CDR3 length is 15 residues. Germline lookup yields CDR1 VTNTFY and CDR2 YDVSTARD (reference sequence). V was clipped by 3 bases and J by 5 bases; unmatched bases: 13. The CDR3 sequence: CATWDLFIGDYKKLF. CDR3 sequence (DNA): TGTGCCACCTGGGACCTTTTCATAGGGGATTATAAGAAACTCTTT.

This chain joins TRGV3 and TRGJ1 or TRGJ2. The CDR3 sequence is 14 residues long. With 3 bases clipped from V and 9 bases from J, the junction kept 14 bases outside the gene matches. The germline gives CDR1 VTNTFY, CDR2 YDVSTARD (reference sequence). The CDR3 sequence is CATWDRLPRGKKLF. The CDR3 region has the DNA TGTGCCACCTGGGACCGCCTACCTCGGGGTAAGAAACTCTTT.

This clone showed up just a few times. V gene TRGV3 combines with J gene TRGJ1 or TRGJ2. The germline gives CDR1 VTNTFY, CDR2 YDVSTARD (reference sequence). Germline trimming cut 4 bases from V and 3 bases from J; bases unmatched to any gene: 9. The CDR3 runs 14 residues. CDR3 in amino acids: CATWEPSSYYKKLF. The CDR3 coding sequence is TGTGCCACCTGGGAACCCTCATCTTATTATAAGAAACTCTTT.

This clone was counted a few times. A much larger clone differs by one base, so this may be a read error. The chain combines TRGV8 with TRGJ1 or TRGJ2. V shed 3 bases, J shed 2 bases, and the junction held 4 bases outside the gene matches. The CDR3 totals 13 residues. Germline lookup yields CDR1 VENAVY and CDR2 YDSYNSRV. The CDR3 is CATWDPHYYKKLF. DNA for the CDR3: TGTGCCACCTGGGATCCGCATTATTATAAGAAACTCTTT.

V gene TRGV9 combines with J gene TRGJ1 or TRGJ2. Trimming removed 0 bases from V and 12 bases from J; junction bases left unmatched: 8. CDR1 and CDR2 (germline): GITISATS, ISYDGTV (reference sequence). This CDR3 spans 12 amino acids. CDR3 loop: CALWEVRVGKLF. The CDR3 DNA reads TGTGCCTTGTGGGAGGTGCGGGTTGGGAAACTCTTT.

The J gene is TRGJ1 or TRGJ2, the V gene TRGV2. V was clipped by 0 bases and J by 5 bases; unmatched bases: 13. The V gene's germline CDR1 is EGSNGY and CDR2 YDSYNSKV. There are 16 residues in the CDR3. For the CDR3, the DNA is TGTGCCACCTGGGACGGGCCAGGGAGGCGAGATTATAAGAAACTCTTT. Its protein product is CATWDGPGRRDYKKLF.